This is a list of T cell receptor beta chains from one sample in a study of blood T cell repertoires in COVID-19. Assay used: immunoSEQ multiplex PCR; TCRdb lists only in-frame clones, some missing. In the table there are around 270,000 clones, about 89% of which are singletons. Material: peripheral blood. These receptors were obtained from a man between 40 and 49 years old who had recovered from COVID-19. Both conserved end residues are part of each CDR3. Some rows mark clone size as missing; the rest say once, few, many or name a class of expanded clone.

V	size	J	CDR3
TRBV3-1/TRBV3-2	-	TRBJ2-1	CASSLRTSGGYEQFF
TRBV23-1	-	TRBJ2-7	CASSQSGQGGDEQYF
TRBV29-1	-	TRBJ2-7	CSVSGTGEGEQYF
TRBV19	-	TRBJ1-4	CASTETGGRGNEKLFF
TRBV6-5	-	TRBJ1-5	CASSYSGGAMQPQHF
TRBV6-2/TRBV6-3	-	TRBJ2-1	CASSSYQAGRYNEQFF
TRBV21-1	-	TRBJ2-3	CASSIDPRVCTDTQYF
TRBV11-2	-	TRBJ2-3	CASSLLAGGPADTQYF
TRBV7-3	-	TRBJ2-1	CASSLAGGPDEQFF
TRBV7-2	-	TRBJ2-7	CASSWRGTSGSLRSYEQYF
TRBV19	-	TRBJ2-1	CASSIARGASGEQFF
TRBV7-2	-	TRBJ1-3	CASSSYSGNTIYF
TRBV4-1	-	TRBJ1-1	CASSPPSEEAFF
TRBV7-9	-	TRBJ1-2	CASSPDRRNTF
TRBV25-1	-	TRBJ2-1	CASSGWTGGDSYNEQFF
TRBV7-8	-	TRBJ2-7	CASSRVGPTYEQYF
TRBV6-6	-	TRBJ2-7	CASSWTYEQYF
TRBV12-5	-	TRBJ2-7	CASGLASGLAGYEQYF
TRBV7-9	few	TRBJ2-2	CASSLGGSTGELFF
TRBV9	once	TRBJ2-2	CASTVSTGVSTGELFF
TRBV5-1	-	TRBJ2-1	CASRSRDSLYNEQFF
TRBV6-5	-	TRBJ2-7	CASSHWFDRGPEQYF
TRBV5-6	-	TRBJ2-7	CASSLVRDSSYEQYF
TRBV7-7	-	TRBJ2-7	CASSLSLSGRDTKQYF
TRBV15	-	TRBJ2-7	CATSRPLREQYF
TRBV5-6	-	TRBJ2-3	CASSSTGRSDTQYF
TRBV10-3	-	TRBJ2-1	CATLGLAGGRNEQFF
TRBV12-1	-	TRBJ2-1	CASSLGPGLAGRNEQFF
TRBV27	-	TRBJ1-6	CASRQSSYNSPLHF
TRBV4-3	-	TRBJ2-7	CASSQDEQGAYEQYF
TRBV9	once	TRBJ2-1	CASSSNPRLAGVNEQFF
TRBV10-1	-	TRBJ2-7	CASSSGLAGGPLYEQYF
TRBV6-5	few	TRBJ1-4	CASRRQGANEKLFF
TRBV20-1	-	TRBJ2-7	CSARDAHEQYF
TRBV11-2	-	TRBJ2-5	CASSKRGRETQYF
TRBV7-2	-	TRBJ2-1	CASSPRLAGVSYNEQFF